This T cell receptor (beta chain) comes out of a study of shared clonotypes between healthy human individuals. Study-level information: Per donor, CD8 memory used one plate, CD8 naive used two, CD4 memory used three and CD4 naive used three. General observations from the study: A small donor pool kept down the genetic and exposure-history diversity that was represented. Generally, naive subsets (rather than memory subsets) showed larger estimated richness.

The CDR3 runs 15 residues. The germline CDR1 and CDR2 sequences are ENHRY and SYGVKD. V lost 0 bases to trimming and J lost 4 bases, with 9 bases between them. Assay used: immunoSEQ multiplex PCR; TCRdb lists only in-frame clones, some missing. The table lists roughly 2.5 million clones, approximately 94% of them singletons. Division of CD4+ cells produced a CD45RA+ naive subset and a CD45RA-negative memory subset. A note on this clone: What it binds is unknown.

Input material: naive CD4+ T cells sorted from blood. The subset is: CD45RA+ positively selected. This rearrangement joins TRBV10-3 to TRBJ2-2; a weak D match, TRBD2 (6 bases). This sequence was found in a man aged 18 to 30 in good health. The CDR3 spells CAISESGGATGELFF. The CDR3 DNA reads TGTGCCATCAGTGAGTCCGGCGGGGCCACCGGGGAGCTGTTTTTT.